This T cell receptor beta chain was observed in a study of blood T cell repertoires in COVID-19. Across the study: In each case, the material was cDNA or gDNA derived from T cells, B-cell-depleted T cells, or PBMCs.

The CDR3 length is 16 residues. With 0 bases clipped from V and 3 bases from J, the junction kept 5 bases outside the gene matches. Germline lookup yields CDR1 MGHRA and CDR2 YSYEKL. Participants, about 18 to 90 years old, spanned about two dozen US areas. As originally analysed: It was from reference gene primer amplification that nucleated cell counts were estimated. The table came from immunoSEQ multiplex PCR; TCRdb's copy has only in-frame clones and leaves some out. V and J calls and clone size follow that table, whereas D and trimming were derived from the DNA. This repertoire shows under 400,000 clones, roughly 86% found once; its top ten account for approximately 1.9%.

The origin of this receptor is a man aged 40-55 years in a cohort exposed to, infected with or recovered from COVID-19 (not recorded which). Sequenced: PBMCs or T cells enriched from blood (not recorded which). The V gene is TRBV4-1, the J gene TRBJ1-1, with 9 bases that match TRBD1. In DNA, the CDR3 is TGCGCCAGCAGCCAAGAATCCGGGACAGGGTACACTGAAGCTTTCTTT. This codes for CASSQESGTGYTEAFF.